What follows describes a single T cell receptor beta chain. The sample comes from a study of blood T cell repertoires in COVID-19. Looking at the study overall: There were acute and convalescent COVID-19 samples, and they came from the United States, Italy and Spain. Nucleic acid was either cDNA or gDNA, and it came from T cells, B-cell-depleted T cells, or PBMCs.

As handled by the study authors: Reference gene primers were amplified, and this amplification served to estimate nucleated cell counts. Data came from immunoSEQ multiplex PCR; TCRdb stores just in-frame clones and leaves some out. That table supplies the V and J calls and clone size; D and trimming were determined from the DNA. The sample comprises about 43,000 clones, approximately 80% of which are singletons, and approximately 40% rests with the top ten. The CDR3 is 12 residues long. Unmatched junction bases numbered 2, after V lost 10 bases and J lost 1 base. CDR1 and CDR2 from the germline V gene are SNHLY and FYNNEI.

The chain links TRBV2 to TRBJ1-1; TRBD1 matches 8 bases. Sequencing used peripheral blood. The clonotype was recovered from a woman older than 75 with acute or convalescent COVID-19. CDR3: CAIGTGNTEAFF. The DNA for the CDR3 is TGTGCCATCGGGACAGGGAACACTGAAGCTTTCTTT.